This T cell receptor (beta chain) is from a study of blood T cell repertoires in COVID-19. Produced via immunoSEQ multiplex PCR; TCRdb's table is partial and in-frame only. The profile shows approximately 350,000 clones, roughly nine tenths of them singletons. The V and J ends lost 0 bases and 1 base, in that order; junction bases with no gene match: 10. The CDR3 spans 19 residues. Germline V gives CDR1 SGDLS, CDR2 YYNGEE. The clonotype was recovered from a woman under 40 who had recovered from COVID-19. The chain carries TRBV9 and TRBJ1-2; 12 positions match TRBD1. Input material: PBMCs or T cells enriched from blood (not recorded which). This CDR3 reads CASSVEGWDRGPFNYGYTF. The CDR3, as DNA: TGTGCCAGCAGCGTAGAAGGTTGGGACAGGGGGCCCTTTAACTATGGCTACACCTTC.